The sequence of this TCR beta chain was determined in a study of T cells in Graves' hyperthyroidism and ophthalmopathy. Study outcomes and limitations: Before onset, by a median of 6.5 months, the model predicted ophthalmopathy.

Points on this clonotype: The antigen is not known.

The germline CDR1 and CDR2 sequences are SEHNR and FQNEAQ (reference sequence). Trimming left V 1 base short and J 5 bases short, with 18 bases between. CDR3 size: 16 residues. Hyperthyroidism had been newly diagnosed in patients aged 18 to 65, and its duration was under 2 months. Any patient presenting with uncontrolled infection, other autoimmune disease, pregnancy or lactation was left out. What was amplified from RNA transcripts were TCR beta CDR3 regions. An initial round of RT-PCR targeting the TCR CDR3 relied on the HTBI primer set. Each CDR3 protein gets one entry after TCRdb re-called the multiplex PCR reads with MiXCR. The data show roughly 840,000 distinct CDR3 sequences, about two fifths seen once.

The TCR was taken from a man younger than 35 with Graves' hyperthyroidism. The chain employs TRBV7-9 and TRBJ2-7, with no clear D. The sample comprised blood. The CDR3 bases are TGTGCCAGCAGCTTAGGGTGGAAAGGGTCCCTGGACGAGCAGTACTTC. It specifies CASSLGWKGSLDEQYF.